The present T cell receptor (beta chain) was sequenced within a study of memory CD4+ T cells and cytomegalovirus serostatus. Study-level background: Of the healthy Belgian adults, several were CMV seropositive and 20 to 30 seronegative. Whole-study findings and limits: A US-trained random forest predicted CMV serostatus with median AUC around 0.91. Suggested: most of the CMV-linked TCR signature lies in CD4+ memory cells.

Single viable CD3+CD4+CD8-CD45RO+ cells were sorted as the memory CD4+ T cells. Per the original data handling: Out-of-frame sequences were removed, leaving 2,204,828 distinct TCRbeta sequences. The repertoire was sequenced with immunoSEQ multiplex PCR; TCRdb's copy has only in-frame clones and lacks some. V and J calls and clone size are given by that table; D and trimming were obtained from the DNA. This table has roughly 64,000 clones, approximately 71% appearing once. The CDR3 consists of 17 residues. V was pared by 3 bases and J by 6 bases, with 21 bases between. Germline CDR1 and CDR2: SEHNR and FQNEAQ (reference sequence). With regard to this clone: The antigen is not known.

The V call is TRBV7-9, the J call TRBJ2-1; weak D call: TRBD2 (6 bases). The source of this sequence is an adult in good health and CMV-seronegative. Sequenced: memory CD4+ T cells from blood. The CDR3 spells CASSFSLGGASANEQFF. CDR3 sequence (DNA): TGTGCCAGCAGCTTTTCACTCGGCGGGGCTTCAGCCAATGAGCAGTTCTTC.